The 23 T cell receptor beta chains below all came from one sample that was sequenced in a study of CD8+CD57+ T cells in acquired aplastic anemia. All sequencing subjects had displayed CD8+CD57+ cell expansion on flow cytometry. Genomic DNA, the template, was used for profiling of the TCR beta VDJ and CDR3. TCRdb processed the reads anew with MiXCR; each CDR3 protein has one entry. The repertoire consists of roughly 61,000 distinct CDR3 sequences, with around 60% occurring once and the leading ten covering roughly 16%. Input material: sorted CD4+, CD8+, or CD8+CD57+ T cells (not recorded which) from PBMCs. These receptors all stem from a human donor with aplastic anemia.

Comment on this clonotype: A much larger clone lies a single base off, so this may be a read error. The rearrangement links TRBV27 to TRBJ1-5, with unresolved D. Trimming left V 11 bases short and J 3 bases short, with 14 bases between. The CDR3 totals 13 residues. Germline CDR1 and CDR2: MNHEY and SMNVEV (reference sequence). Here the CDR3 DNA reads TGTGCCGGCTCCGACACGGTCAATCAGCCCCAGCATTTT. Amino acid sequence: CAGSDTVNQPQHF.

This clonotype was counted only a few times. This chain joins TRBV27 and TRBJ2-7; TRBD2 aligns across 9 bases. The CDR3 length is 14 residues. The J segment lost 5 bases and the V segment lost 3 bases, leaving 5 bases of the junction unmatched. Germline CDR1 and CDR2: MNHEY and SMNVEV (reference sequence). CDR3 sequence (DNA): TGTGCCAGCAGTTTGGGCGGGGGGGGCAACGAGCAGTACTTC. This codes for CASSLGGGGNEQYF.

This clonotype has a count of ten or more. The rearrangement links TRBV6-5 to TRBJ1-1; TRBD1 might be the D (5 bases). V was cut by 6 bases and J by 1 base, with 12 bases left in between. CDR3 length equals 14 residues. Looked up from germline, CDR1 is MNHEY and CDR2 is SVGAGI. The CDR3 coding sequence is TGTGCCAGCAGCCCGGGGGGATGGAACACTGAAGCTTTCTTT. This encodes CASSPGGWNTEAFF.

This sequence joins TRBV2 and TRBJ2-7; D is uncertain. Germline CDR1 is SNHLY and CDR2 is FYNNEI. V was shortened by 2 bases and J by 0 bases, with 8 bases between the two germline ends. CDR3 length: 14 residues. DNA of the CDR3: TGTGCCAGCAGTGAAACAACAGTCTCCTACGAGCAGTACTTC. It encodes CASSETTVSYEQYF.

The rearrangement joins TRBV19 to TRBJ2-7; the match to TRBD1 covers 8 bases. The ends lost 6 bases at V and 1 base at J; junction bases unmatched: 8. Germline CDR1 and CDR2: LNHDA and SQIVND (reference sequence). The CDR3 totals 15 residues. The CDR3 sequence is CASSYSDRGSYEQYF. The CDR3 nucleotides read TGTGCCAGTAGCTATAGTGACAGGGGTTCCTACGAGCAGTACTTC.

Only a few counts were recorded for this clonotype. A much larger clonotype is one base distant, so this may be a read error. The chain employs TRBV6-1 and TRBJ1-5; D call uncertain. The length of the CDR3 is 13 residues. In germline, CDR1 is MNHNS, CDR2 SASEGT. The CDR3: CASRGGNNKPQHF. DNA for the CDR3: TGTGCCAGCAGAGGAGGCAACAATAAGCCCCAGCATTTT.

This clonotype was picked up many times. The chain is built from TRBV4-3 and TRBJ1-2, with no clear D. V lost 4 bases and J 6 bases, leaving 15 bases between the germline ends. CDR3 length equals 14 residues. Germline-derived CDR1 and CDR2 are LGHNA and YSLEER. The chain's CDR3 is CASSPNSRRDGYTF. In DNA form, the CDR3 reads TGCGCCAGCAGCCCGAACTCCCGGCGGGATGGCTACACCTTC.

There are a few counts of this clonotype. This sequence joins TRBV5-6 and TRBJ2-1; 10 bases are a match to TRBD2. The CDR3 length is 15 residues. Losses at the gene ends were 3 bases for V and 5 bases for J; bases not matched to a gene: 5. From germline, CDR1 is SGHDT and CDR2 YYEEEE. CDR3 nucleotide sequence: TGTGCCAGCAGCTCTGGACTAGCGGATAACAATGAGCAGTTCTTC. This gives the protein CASSSGLADNNEQFF.

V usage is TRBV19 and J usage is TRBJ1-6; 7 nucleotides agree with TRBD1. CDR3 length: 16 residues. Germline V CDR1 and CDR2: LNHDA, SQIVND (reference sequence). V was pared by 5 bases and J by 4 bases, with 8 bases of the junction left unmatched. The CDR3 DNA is TGTGCCAGTAGTTCCGCCACAGGGGCTTATAATTCACCCCTCCACTTT. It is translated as CASSSATGAYNSPLHF.

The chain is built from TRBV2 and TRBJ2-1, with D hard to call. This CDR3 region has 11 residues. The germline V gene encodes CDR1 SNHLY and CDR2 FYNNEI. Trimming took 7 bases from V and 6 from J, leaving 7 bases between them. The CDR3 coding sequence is TGTGCCAGCACGTCCGCCAATGAGCAGTTCTTC. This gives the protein CASTSANEQFF.

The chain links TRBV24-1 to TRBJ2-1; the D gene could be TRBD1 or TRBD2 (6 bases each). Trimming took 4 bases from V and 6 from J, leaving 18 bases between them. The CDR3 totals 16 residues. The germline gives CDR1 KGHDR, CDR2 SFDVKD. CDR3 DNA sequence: TGTGCCACCAGTGACCGACCGGGGGCCACGTCCAATGAGCAGTTCTTC. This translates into CATSDRPGATSNEQFF.

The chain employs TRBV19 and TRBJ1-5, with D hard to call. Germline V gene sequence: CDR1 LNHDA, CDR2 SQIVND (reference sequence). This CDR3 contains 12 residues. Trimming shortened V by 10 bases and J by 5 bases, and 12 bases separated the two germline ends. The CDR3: CATEEGHQPQHF. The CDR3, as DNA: TGTGCCACCGAGGAGGGTCATCAGCCCCAGCATTTT.

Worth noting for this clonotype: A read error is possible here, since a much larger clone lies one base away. CDR3: CASSPGQGGTGGLFF. CDR3 DNA: TGTGCCAGCTCCCCGGGACAGGGAGGGACCGGGGGGCTGTTTTTT. The chain joins TRBV6-4 to TRBJ2-2; 9 bases align to TRBD1. Germline values: CDR1 MRHNA, CDR2 SNTAGT. The CDR3 covers 15 residues.

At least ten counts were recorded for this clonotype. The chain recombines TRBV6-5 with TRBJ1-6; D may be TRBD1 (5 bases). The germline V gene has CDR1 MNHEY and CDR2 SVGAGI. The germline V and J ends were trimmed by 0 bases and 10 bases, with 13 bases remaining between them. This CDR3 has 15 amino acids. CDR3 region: CASSYSAGRRSPLHF. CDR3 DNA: TGTGCCAGCAGTTACTCGGCAGGGAGAAGATCACCCCTCCACTTT.

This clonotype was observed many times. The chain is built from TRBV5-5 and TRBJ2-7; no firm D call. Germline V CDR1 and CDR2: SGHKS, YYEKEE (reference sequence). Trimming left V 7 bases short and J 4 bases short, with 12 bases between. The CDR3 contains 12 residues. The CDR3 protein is CASSRPSYEQYV. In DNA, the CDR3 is TGTGCCAGCTCACGCCCCTCTTACGAGCAGTACGTC.

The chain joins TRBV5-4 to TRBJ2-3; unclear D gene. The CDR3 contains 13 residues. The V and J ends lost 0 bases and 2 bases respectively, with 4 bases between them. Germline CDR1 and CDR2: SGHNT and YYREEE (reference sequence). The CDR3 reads CASSLGDTDTQYF. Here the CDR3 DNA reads TGTGCCAGCAGCTTGGGGGACACAGATACGCAGTATTTT.

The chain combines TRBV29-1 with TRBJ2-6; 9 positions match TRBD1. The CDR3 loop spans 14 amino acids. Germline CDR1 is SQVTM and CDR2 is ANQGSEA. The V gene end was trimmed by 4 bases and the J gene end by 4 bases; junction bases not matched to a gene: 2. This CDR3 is CSVGQGDGANVLTF. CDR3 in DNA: TGCAGCGTTGGACAGGGGGACGGGGCCAACGTCCTGACTTTC.

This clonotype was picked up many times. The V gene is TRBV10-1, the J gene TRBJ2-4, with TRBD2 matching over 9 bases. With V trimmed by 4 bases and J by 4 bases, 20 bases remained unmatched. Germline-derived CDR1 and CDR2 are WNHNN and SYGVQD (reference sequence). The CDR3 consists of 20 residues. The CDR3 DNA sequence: TGCGCCAGCAGTGTGGGTAACGGGTCTAGCGGGGAGTGCGATAAAAACATTCAGTACTTC. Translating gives CASSVGNGSSGECDKNIQYF.

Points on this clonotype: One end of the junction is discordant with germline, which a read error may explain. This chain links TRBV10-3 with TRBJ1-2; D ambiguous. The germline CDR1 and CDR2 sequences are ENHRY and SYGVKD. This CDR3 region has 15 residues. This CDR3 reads CASSSRFGSNYGYTF. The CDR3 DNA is TGTGCCAGCAGTTCCCGTTTTGGATCTAACTATGGCTACACCTTC.

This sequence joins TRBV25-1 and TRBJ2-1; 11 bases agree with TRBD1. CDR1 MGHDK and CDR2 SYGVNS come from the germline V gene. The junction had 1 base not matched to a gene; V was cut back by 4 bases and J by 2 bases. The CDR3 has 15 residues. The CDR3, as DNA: TGTGCCAGCAGTGGGACAGGGGGCGCCTACAATGAGCAGTTCTTC. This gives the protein CASSGTGGAYNEQFF. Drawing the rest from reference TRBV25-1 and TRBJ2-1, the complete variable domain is EADIYQTPRYLVIGTGKKITLECSQTMGHDKMYWYQQDPGMELHLIHYSYGVNSTEKGDLSSESTVSRIRTEHFPLTLESARPSHTSQYLCASSGTGGAYNEQFFGPGTRLTVL.

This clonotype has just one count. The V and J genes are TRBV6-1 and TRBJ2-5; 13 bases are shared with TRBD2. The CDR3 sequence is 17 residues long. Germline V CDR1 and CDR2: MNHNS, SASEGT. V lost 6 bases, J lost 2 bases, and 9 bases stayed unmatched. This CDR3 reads CASSKGLAGAGQETQYF. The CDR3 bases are TGTGCCAGCAGCAAAGGACTAGCGGGAGCGGGGCAAGAGACCCAGTACTTC.

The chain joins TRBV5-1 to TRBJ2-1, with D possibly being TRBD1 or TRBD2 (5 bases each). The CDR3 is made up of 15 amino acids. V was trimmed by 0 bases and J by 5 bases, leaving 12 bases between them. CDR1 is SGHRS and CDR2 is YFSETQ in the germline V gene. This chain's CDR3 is CASSLGGFRDNEQFF. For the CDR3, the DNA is TGCGCCAGCAGCTTGGGGGGGTTCAGGGACAATGAGCAGTTCTTC. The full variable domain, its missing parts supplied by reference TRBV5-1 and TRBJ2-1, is KAGVTQTPRYLIKTRGQQVTLSCSPISGHRSVSWYQQTPGQGLQFLFEYFSETQRNKGNFPGRFSGRQFSNSRSEMNVSTLELGDSALYLCASSLGGFRDNEQFFGPGTRLTVL.

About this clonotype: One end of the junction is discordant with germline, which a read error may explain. For the CDR3, the DNA is TGCGCCAGCAGCCAAGATCGGGGGAACTTC. Amino acids: CASSQDRGNF. The rearrangement links TRBV25-1 to TRBJ2-7, with D possibly TRBD2 on 6 matching bases. CDR1 and CDR2 from the germline V gene are MGHDK and SYGVNS. The CDR3 extends over 10 amino acids.